The 22 T cell receptor beta chains presented below share a single source sample, sequenced in a study of blood T cell repertoires in COVID-19. Sequencing was performed with immunoSEQ multiplex PCR; in TCRdb, only in-frame clones are kept and a portion is missing. Seen here are some 300,000 clones, roughly 89% observed once, and the top ten hold about 9.4%. What was sequenced was PBMCs or T cells enriched from blood (not recorded which). The origin of the receptors is a young woman who had recovered from COVID-19.

The chain carries TRBV28 and TRBJ1-2; D remains unclear. The V end was cut by 7 bases, the J end by 7 bases, with 16 bases between. This CDR3 comprises 13 residues. Germline loops: CDR1 MDHEN, CDR2 SYDVKM. Here the CDR3 reads CASNPADSFGYTF. The CDR3 bases are TGTGCCAGCAATCCCGCGGATTCCTTTGGCTACACCTTC.

The J gene is TRBJ1-3, the V gene TRBV4-3; D remains ambiguous. CDR3 length: 17 amino acids. V lost 0 bases and J 4 bases, leaving 16 bases between the germline ends. Germline values: CDR1 LGHNA, CDR2 YSLEER. The CDR3 coding sequence is TGCGCCAGCAGCCAAGAGGTCCCCGAAACTTACGGAAACACCATATATTTT. It specifies CASSQEVPETYGNTIYF.

The table lists this clone with a few counts. The chain combines TRBV11-3 with TRBJ1-1; TRBD1 matches 7 bases. This CDR3 spans 14 amino acids. With 2 bases clipped from V and 1 base from J, the junction kept 1 base outside the gene matches. Germline assignment: CDR1 SGHNT and CDR2 YENEEA. CDR3: CASSLRTGNTEAFF. The CDR3, as DNA: TGTGCCAGCAGCTTACGGACAGGGAACACTGAAGCTTTCTTT.

The genes are TRBV5-6 and TRBJ2-7; tentative D call: TRBD2 (5 bases). Trimming took off 4 bases at V and 6 bases at J, with 14 bases between the two ends. The CDR3 spans 13 residues. Germline CDR1 is SGHDT and CDR2 is YYEEEE. The CDR3 DNA sequence: TGTGCCAGCAGCGCCACCCTGGGGAGCGAGCAGTACTTC. This translates into CASSATLGSEQYF.

This clone was detected once. The chain carries TRBV4-1 and TRBJ2-6; 11 positions match TRBD1. The CDR3 is 20 residues long. V lost 1 base and J lost 2; bases outside the gene matches: 10. Germline CDR1 and CDR2: MGHRA and YSYEKL. The CDR3 coding sequence is TGCGCCAGCAGCCAAGTGAAATTTGGGACAGGGGGGACTGGGGCCAACGTCCTGACTTTC. This encodes CASSQVKFGTGGTGANVLTF.

The rearrangement links TRBV29-1 to TRBJ1-2; 11 nucleotides align to TRBD1. J gave up 8 bases and V 7 bases, and 9 bases lay outside the gene matches. The germline V gene has CDR1 SQVTM and CDR2 ANQGSEA. The CDR3 is made up of 13 amino acids. The CDR3 here is CSAGQGADRGYTF. DNA of the CDR3: TGCAGCGCCGGACAGGGGGCAGATCGGGGCTACACCTTC.

The chain joins TRBV19 to TRBJ2-3, with 12 bases matching TRBD2. V shed 4 bases and J 0 bases; nucleotides not matched to a gene: 5. There are 17 residues in the CDR3. The germline CDR1 and CDR2 sequences are LNHDA and SQIVND (reference sequence). In nucleotides, the CDR3 is TGTGCCAGTAGTAGCCGGGGGACTAGCGGGAGCACAGATACGCAGTATTTT. The encoded protein is CASSSRGTSGSTDTQYF.

This clone appeared once. The chain couples TRBV28 to TRBJ1-1; D uncertain. CDR1 is MDHEN, CDR2 SYDVKM, per germline. CDR3 length equals 11 residues. Trimming removed 8 bases at V and 11 bases at J, with 15 bases between. CDR3 nucleotides: TGTGCCAGCGGAAGACAAACCCTGGCTTTCTTT. It yields the protein CASGRQTLAFF.

The chain couples TRBV6-5 to TRBJ2-5, with TRBD2 matching 7 bases. CDR3 length: 13 amino acids. Germline trimming cut 7 bases from V and 1 base from J; bases unmatched to any gene: 3. Germline CDR1 is MNHEY and CDR2 is SVGAGI. CDR3 sequence (DNA): TGTGCCAGCAATGGCGGGGGCCAAGAGACCCAGTACTTC. Its protein product is CASNGGGQETQYF.

The rearrangement joins TRBV28 to TRBJ1-2; TRBD1 matches 11 bases. Unmatched junction bases numbered 15, after V lost 6 bases and J lost 3 bases. The length of the CDR3 is 18 residues. In germline, CDR1 is MDHEN, CDR2 SYDVKM. This CDR3 is CASRSYRDRGISDYGYTF. In nucleotides, the CDR3 is TGTGCCAGCAGATCTTACCGGGACAGGGGGATTTCGGACTATGGCTACACCTTC.

CDR3: CASSPPGPAPYGYTF. DNA for the CDR3: TGTGCCAGCTCACCACCGGGCCCAGCTCCCTATGGCTACACCTTC. This chain connects TRBV18 to TRBJ1-2, with D unresolved. Trimming stripped 0 bases from V and 4 bases from J, with 12 bases between. CDR1 and CDR2 (germline): KGHSH, LQKENI. The CDR3 extends over 15 amino acids.

J is TRBJ1-2 and V is TRBV10-2; weak D call: TRBD1 (5 bases). Trimming pared 7 bases from V and 8 bases from J, leaving 17 bases between. The V gene's germline CDR1 is WSHSY and CDR2 SAAADI. The CDR3 is made up of 13 amino acids. The CDR3: CASTPPRVGGYTF. CDR3 nucleotides: TGCGCCAGCACTCCCCCCAGGGTGGGAGGCTACACCTTC.

The chain is built from TRBV28 and TRBJ2-3, with D maybe TRBD2 (6 bases). V lost 7 bases and J lost 0, with 11 bases in between. The germline gives CDR1 MDHEN, CDR2 SYDVKM. The CDR3 runs to 14 residues. The CDR3 region has the DNA TGTGCCAGCAAAGATAGCGGAAGCACAGATACGCAGTATTTT. Translating it yields CASKDSGSTDTQYF.

This rearrangement joins TRBV5-4 to TRBJ2-1; 8 bases are a match to TRBD2. The germline V gene encodes CDR1 SGHNT and CDR2 YYREEE (reference sequence). The CDR3 runs 17 residues. After removal of 6 bases from V and 3 bases from J, the junction contained 14 bases not matched to a gene. The CDR3 coding sequence is TGTGCCAGCACCCCGTCCTCGCGGGAGGCGATCTACAATGAGCAGTTCTTC. It yields the protein CASTPSSREAIYNEQFF.

Turning to this clone: The sample has other DNA sequences that encode this CDR3 too. This chain links TRBV30 with TRBJ1-2, with D uncertain. Germline loops: CDR1 GTSNPN, CDR2 SVGIG (reference sequence). The CDR3 is 12 amino acids. Trimming left V 2 bases short and J 2 bases short, with 6 bases between. The CDR3 region has the DNA TGTGCCTGGAGTCCAGGAAACTATGGCTACACCTTC. It specifies CAWSPGNYGYTF.

The chain combines TRBV7-9 with TRBJ1-2, with TRBD1 matching over 9 bases. J was trimmed by 3 bases and V by 2 bases; bases with no gene match: 7. The CDR3 is made up of 16 amino acids. Germline assignment: CDR1 SEHNR and CDR2 FQNEAQ (reference sequence). CDR3 nucleotides: TGTGCCAGCAGCTTATACGGGACAGGGATGGACTATGGCTACACCTTC. It specifies CASSLYGTGMDYGYTF.

The chain couples TRBV30 to TRBJ1-5; D remains ambiguous. Germline assignment: CDR1 GTSNPN and CDR2 SVGIG (reference sequence). The CDR3 totals 12 residues. V lost 2 bases, J lost 4 bases, and 6 bases lay in between. The CDR3 loop is CAWSSGNQPQHF. The CDR3 DNA sequence: TGTGCCTGGAGTAGCGGAAATCAGCCCCAGCATTTT.

V gene TRBV29-1 combines with J gene TRBJ1-2; D not resolved. V dropped 5 bases and J dropped 1 base, with 5 bases sitting between them. From germline, CDR1 is SQVTM and CDR2 ANQGSEA. This CDR3 spans 11 amino acids. The CDR3 reads CSVLDNYGYTF. CDR3 DNA: TGCAGCGTTTTAGATAACTATGGCTACACCTTC.

This clone came up once. The chain is built from TRBV5-6 and TRBJ1-1, with 8 nucleotides matching TRBD1. CDR3 length: 15 amino acids. Germline values: CDR1 SGHDT, CDR2 YYEEEE. Trimming at V came to 3 bases and at J to 6 bases, leaving 10 bases not matched to a gene. The CDR3 sequence: CASSWGTGIRAEAFF. The CDR3 DNA follows: TGTGCCAGCAGCTGGGGGACAGGAATTAGGGCTGAAGCTTTCTTT.

The table lists this clone with a few counts. The chain recombines TRBV7-8 with TRBJ2-7, with unresolved D. Germline lookup yields CDR1 SGHVS and CDR2 FQNEAQ. The CDR3 runs 17 residues. Trimming stripped 2 bases from V and 2 bases from J, with 19 bases between. The CDR3 DNA sequence: TGTGCCAGCAGCTTATTGTCGTCTGTCGGAGCGACCTACGAGCAGTACTTC. Translation gives CASSLLSSVGATYEQYF.

The V gene is TRBV25-1, the J gene TRBJ1-1; the D is unclear. This CDR3 has 13 amino acids. Germline CDR1 and CDR2: MGHDK and SYGVNS. Trimming shortened V by 3 bases and J by 10 bases, and 15 bases separated the two germline ends. Written as DNA, the CDR3 is TGTGCCAGCAGTGACCCCGGGATTTTTCGAGCTTTCTTT. Translating it yields CASSDPGIFRAFF.

This chain joins TRBV6-4 and TRBJ2-2; D perhaps matches TRBD2 (5 bases). Germline V CDR1 and CDR2: MRHNA, SNTAGT. This CDR3 spans 17 amino acids. V lost 2 bases to trimming and J lost 1 base, with 14 bases between them. The CDR3 region is CASSDRPDWQNTGELFF. The CDR3 DNA reads as TGTGCCAGCAGTGACCGACCGGACTGGCAGAACACCGGGGAGCTGTTTTTT.